The source of this T cell receptor (beta chain) is a study of metastatic and nonmetastatic thyroid tumors. Across the study: Malignant thyroid and benign thyroid patients provided blood and tumor or nodule tissue whose repertoires were compared.

This clone was observed many times. Looked up from germline, CDR1 is DFQATT and CDR2 is SNEGSKA (reference sequence). The V end was cut by 3 bases, the J end by 3 bases, with 15 bases between. There are 14 residues in the CDR3. Patients underwent thyroid surgery, and none had received any treatment before it. TCRdb re-clonotyped the PCR reads through MiXCR. In the table there are tens of thousands of clones, roughly 15% of which are singletons. Material for sequencing was blood. The receptor was isolated from a female donor with papillary thyroid cancer or a benign thyroid nodule (not recorded which). Some clones in this sample may be carry-over from other donors' samples. The V call is TRBV20-1, the J call TRBJ2-7; tentatively, D is TRBD2 (6 bases). This CDR3 is CSASGGDPGYEQYF. As DNA, the CDR3 is TGCAGTGCTAGCGGAGGGGACCCCGGCTACGAGCAGTACTTC.